These 3 T cell receptor beta chains were all obtained from the same sample, sequenced in a study of early T cells in non-severe SARS-CoV-2 infection. TCRdb itself ran the 5' RACE reads through MiXCR, one entry per CDR3 protein. In the table there are about 46,000 distinct CDR3 sequences, about 10% of which are singletons. The sample consisted of whole blood. The receptors stem from an adult who was a healthcare worker with PCR-confirmed SARS-CoV-2 infection or an uninfected control (not recorded which).

The V gene is TRBV20-1, the J gene TRBJ2-3, with TRBD2 matching over 14 bases. J lost 6 bases, V lost 5 bases, and 10 bases had no gene match. CDR3 length: 16 residues. Germline V CDR1 and CDR2: DFQATT, SNEGSKA (reference sequence). The CDR3 spells CSAWGLAGVSPDTQYF. CDR3 DNA: TGCAGTGCTTGGGGACTAGCGGGAGTGAGTCCGGATACGCAGTATTTT.

This clonotype has a count of ten or more. The genes are TRBV5-1 and TRBJ1-2; TRBD1 aligns across 7 bases. The CDR3 spans 14 residues. Trimming removed 0 bases from V and 4 bases from J; junction bases left unmatched: 3. From germline, CDR1 is SGHRS and CDR2 YFSETQ. The DNA of the CDR3 is TGCGCCAGCAGCTTGGGTGACAGGGCCTATGGCTACACCTTC. Protein product: CASSLGDRAYGYTF.

This clonotype was counted ten times or more. This chain connects TRBV19 to TRBJ2-1, with D perhaps matching TRBD2 (5 bases). Trimming pared 3 bases from V and 9 bases from J, leaving 18 bases between. The CDR3 loop spans 15 amino acids. Looked up from germline, CDR1 is LNHDA and CDR2 is SQIVND (reference sequence). CDR3 coding DNA: TGTGCCAGTAGTATGAGGGCTAGCTGGGGTGGTGAGCAGTTCTTC. Translating it yields CASSMRASWGGEQFF.